A single sample is the source of the 7 T cell receptor beta chains below, sequenced in a study of T cells expressing NK-cell markers. TCRdb reprocessed the 5' RACE reads and keeps a single row for each CDR3 protein, giving no DNA. This table holds about 370,000 distinct CDR3 sequences. Sequencing was carried out using blood T cells: a sorted CD56 or NKG2C T cell subset, CD4+ or CD8+ T cells, or bulk PBMC T cells (not recorded which). Every receptor here comes from a woman between 45 and 65 years old in good health.

The V and J genes are TRBV12-3 or TRBV12-4 and TRBJ2-1. CDR3 length: 13 residues. The CDR3: CASSHRWGNEQFF.

CDR3 region: CATSGLGSNQMYGYTF. The chain has TRBV24-1 and TRBJ1-2. CDR1 and CDR2 (germline): KGHDR, SFDVKD. This CDR3 has 16 residues.

The rearrangement uses TRBV7-2 and TRBJ1-1. The CDR3 is 14 residues long. The V gene's germline CDR1 is SGHTA and CDR2 FQGNSA. The CDR3 protein is CASSLLGEVTEAFF. The variable domain in full, completed from reference TRBV7-2 and TRBJ1-1, reads GAGVSQSPSNKVTEKGKDVELRCDPISGHTALYWYRQSLGQGLEFLIYFQGNSAPDKSGLPSDRFSAERTGGSVSTLTIQRTQQEDSAVYLCASSLLGEVTEAFFGQGTRLTVV.

The chain joins TRBV10-1 to TRBJ2-2; absent DNA, TCRdb's TRBD2 call cannot be checked. The CDR3 loop spans 18 amino acids. Germline assignment: CDR1 WNHNN and CDR2 SYGVQD (reference sequence). The CDR3 loop reads CASSGLAGEIVSTGELFF.

The chain links TRBV4-1 to TRBJ2-5; TCRdb picks TRBD1, but there is no DNA to check that call. The CDR3 has 14 residues. In germline, CDR1 is MGHRA, CDR2 YSYEKL. The chain's CDR3 is CASSLNRVQETQYF.

The chain combines TRBV12-3 or TRBV12-4 with TRBJ1-1. The CDR3 loop spans 15 amino acids. The CDR3 reads CASKFEGLPNTEAFF.

The V call is TRBV4-1, the J call TRBJ2-3; TCRdb names TRBD1, which stays unverified in the absence of DNA. The CDR3 runs to 15 residues. Germline assignment: CDR1 MGHRA and CDR2 YSYEKL. This CDR3 reads CASSQVPGDTDTQYF.